This entry features one T cell receptor beta chain sequence. Its antigen remains unknown. Treatment denoted: roughly 19 received Ad26.COV2.S at low or high dose, single or two shots; roughly five received placebo; per-sample allocation not given. All samples were drawn on day 63, counting from the first vaccine or placebo injection. The data derive from a study of Ad26.COV2.S vaccination and SARS-CoV-2 variants. Study-wide results and caveats: Researchers cautioned that TCR breadth and depth analyses may have underestimated total T cell responses.

The CDR3 sequence is 13 residues long. Germline CDR1 is DFQATT and CDR2 is SNEGSKA (reference sequence). V lost 3 bases, J lost 7 bases, and 12 bases lay in between. Clones were read by immunoSEQ multiplex PCR, and TCRdb kept only the in-frame ones, dropping some. The sample has 350,000 to 400,000 clones; about nine tenths are singletons. The sample in question was peripheral blood, obtained in a trial of Ad26.COV2.S vaccine versus placebo. V and J are TRBV20-1 and TRBJ2-2, with D possibly matching TRBD1 (5 bases). The receptor's source is a person between 18 and 59 years old who received the Ad26.COV2.S COVID-19 vaccine or a placebo. CDR3 sequence (DNA): TGCAGTGCTAGTTCCAGGGCCTACGGGGAGCTGTTTTTT. Its protein is CSASSRAYGELFF.